This is a list of T cell receptor beta chains from one sample in a study of OX40 agonist ivuxolimab in advanced cancers. Libraries were prepared by immunoSEQ multiplex PCR; TCRdb keeps only in-frame clonotypes and omits some of them. The data contain 70,000 to 95,000 clones, roughly 88% of them seen just once; the ten biggest clones take up approximately 0.76%. The sequencing used CD4+ or CD8+ T cells sorted from blood, collected in a trial of the OX40 agonist ivuxolimab. These receptor sequences come from an adult with an advanced solid tumor such as melanoma, head and neck, liver or kidney cancer. CDR3s include the opening cysteine and the closing phenylalanine or tryptophan. Each record gives: CDR3 length, J gene, clone size, D gene, V gene, CDR3 protein, CDR3 DNA. A D gene is named only where the DNA matches it firmly. Clone size is not always given. Where it is, it says once, few, many or a class for expanded clones.

13 TRBJ1-1 NA NA TRBV19 CASSIQVQAEAFF TGTGCCAGTAGTATACAGGTTCAGGCTGAAGCTTTCTTT
14 TRBJ2-3 NA NA TRBV6-4 CASSVAASTDTQYF TGTGCCAGCAGTGTAGCGGCCTCCACAGATACGCAGTATTTT
14 TRBJ2-5 NA TRBD1 TRBV7-7 CASSHQGAGQTQYF TGTGCTAGCAGCCATCAGGGGGCCGGGCAGACCCAGTACTTC
14 TRBJ1-5 NA NA TRBV10-3 CAISEVLSNQPQHF TGTGCCATCAGTGAGGTGCTAAGCAATCAGCCCCAGCATTTT
15 TRBJ2-1 NA TRBD2 TRBV9 CASSASSGSQNEQFF TGTGCCAGCAGCGCTTCTAGCGGGAGTCAGAATGAGCAGTTCTTC
19 TRBJ2-3 NA TRBD2 TRBV4-3 CASSPRTSGRAINTDTQYF TGCGCCAGCAGCCCAAGGACTAGCGGGAGGGCCATAAACACAGATACGCAGTATTTT
12 TRBJ1-4 once NA TRBV19 CASSVQGEKLFF TGTGCCAGTAGTGTCCAGGGTGAAAAACTGTTTTTT
15 TRBJ2-3 NA NA TRBV7-7 CASSLGPGGTDTQYF TGTGCTAGCAGCTTAGGTCCGGGAGGCACAGATACGCAGTATTTT
15 TRBJ2-5 NA NA TRBV9 CASSVSSAQRETQYF TGTGCCAGCAGCGTGTCTAGCGCCCAACGGGAGACCCAGTACTTC
15 TRBJ1-4 once TRBD1 TRBV6-1 CASSPQGGVSEKLFF TGTGCCAGCAGCCCCCAGGGGGGGGTTTCTGAAAAACTGTTTTTT
13 TRBJ2-5 NA TRBD1 TRBV6-1 CASKGQGRETQYF TGTGCCAGCAAGGGACAGGGGAGGGAGACCCAGTACTTC
14 TRBJ1-2 NA TRBD1 TRBV7-3 CASSTGQGSYGYTF TGTGCCAGCAGCACAGGACAGGGTTCATATGGCTACACCTTC
15 TRBJ2-1 few NA TRBV5-5 CASSFTGTRGDEQFF TGTGCCAGCAGCTTTACCGGGACCCGTGGGGATGAGCAGTTCTTC
14 TRBJ1-4 NA NA TRBV7-2 CASSLGQDTKKLFF TGTGCCAGCAGCTTAGGCCAGGATACAAAAAAACTGTTTTTT
17 TRBJ2-5 NA TRBD1 TRBV6-1 CASSADRQDTNQETQYF TGTGCCAGCAGTGCGGACAGGCAAGACACTAATCAAGAGACCCAGTACTTC
13 TRBJ1-1 NA NA TRBV19 CASSIKRNTEAFF TGTGCCAGTAGTATTAAAAGGAACACTGAAGCTTTCTTT
13 TRBJ1-1 NA NA TRBV7-9 CASSLLGATEAFF TGTGCCAGCAGCTTACTTGGCGCCACTGAAGCTTTCTTT
13 TRBJ1-5 NA NA TRBV6-1 CASSEEGNQPQHF TGTGCCAGCAGTGAAGAGGGAAATCAGCCCCAGCATTTT
15 TRBJ2-1 NA NA TRBV6-1 CASSEASSSYNEQFF TGTGCCAGCAGTGAGGCTAGCAGCTCCTACAATGAGCAGTTCTTC
15 TRBJ2-7 NA TRBD2 TRBV2 CASTGLAGVSYEQYF TGTGCCAGCACCGGACTAGCGGGGGTCTCCTACGAGCAGTACTTC
11 TRBJ2-7 NA NA TRBV9 CASSVVGEQYF TGTGCCAGCAGCGTAGTTGGCGAGCAGTACTTC
15 TRBJ2-2 NA NA TRBV2 CASSPRSANTGELFF TGTGCCAGCAGCCCGCGGAGCGCGAACACCGGGGAGCTGTTTTTT
14 TRBJ2-2 NA TRBD2 TRBV7-9 CASSNLAGGGELFF TGTGCCAGCAGCAACCTAGCGGGAGGCGGGGAGCTGTTTTTT
13 TRBJ2-5 NA NA TRBV6-6 CASSPRMEETQYF TGTGCCAGCAGTCCCCGGATGGAAGAGACCCAGTACTTC
12 TRBJ2-1 NA NA TRBV29-1 CSVEGTYNEQFF TGCAGCGTTGAGGGGACTTACAATGAGCAGTTCTTC
14 TRBJ1-1 few NA TRBV4-2 CASSQVTANTEAFF TGTGCCAGCAGCCAAGTGACAGCGAACACTGAAGCTTTCTTT
13 TRBJ2-7 once NA TRBV30 CAWSFGVSYEQYF TGTGCCTGGAGTTTTGGCGTCTCCTACGAGCAGTACTTC
13 TRBJ2-7 NA NA TRBV28 CASSLGGLSPQYF TGTGCCAGCAGTTTAGGCGGGCTCTCCCCCCAGTACTTC
15 TRBJ2-3 NA NA TRBV7-2 CASSLGGRSSDTQYF TGTGCCAGCAGCTTAGGGGGACGGTCGTCAGATACGCAGTATTTT
14 TRBJ2-7 NA NA TRBV18 CASSPNLDLYEQYF TGTGCCAGCTCACCCAACTTGGACTTGTACGAGCAGTACTTC
17 TRBJ2-4 NA TRBD1 TRBV30 CAWNLNGTARLKNIQYF TGTGCCTGGAACCTAAACGGGACAGCAAGACTTAAAAACATTCAGTACTTC